The clone carrying this T cell receptor beta chain is medium-sized within its sample. Its antigen is not identified. The data are from a study of molecular identifiers for immune sequencing clone quantification. Points from the study as a whole: Sizes of clones that are highly expanded could be underestimated (if identical TCR molecules share a barcode). In CMV-specific effectors, clones above 20 copies held over 98% of molecules; naive, under 1%.

The germline V gene encodes CDR1 MNHEY and CDR2 SVGEGT. The ends were cut back, 0 bases at V and 6 bases at J, with 0 bases in the middle. The CDR3 length is 11 residues. TCRdb re-derived calls from the PCR reads in MiXCR, one entry per CDR3 protein. The sample records over 8,000 distinct CDR3 sequences, over 15% being singletons. The authors sorted naive CD8 T cells as CD8+CD4-CCR7+CD45RA+. This TCR came from a human donor in good health. Some libraries in this study had Jurkat cell RNA spiked in. The chain is built from TRBV6-2 or TRBV6-3 and TRBJ2-1; the D is unclear. The sample consisted of naive CD8+ T cells from blood, with Jurkat cell RNA spiked in. Described subset: FACS-sorted CD8+CD4-CCR7+CD45RA+ naive T cells. CDR3 DNA: TGTGCCAGCAGTTACTCCAATGAGCAGTTCTTC. It is translated as CASSYSNEQFF.